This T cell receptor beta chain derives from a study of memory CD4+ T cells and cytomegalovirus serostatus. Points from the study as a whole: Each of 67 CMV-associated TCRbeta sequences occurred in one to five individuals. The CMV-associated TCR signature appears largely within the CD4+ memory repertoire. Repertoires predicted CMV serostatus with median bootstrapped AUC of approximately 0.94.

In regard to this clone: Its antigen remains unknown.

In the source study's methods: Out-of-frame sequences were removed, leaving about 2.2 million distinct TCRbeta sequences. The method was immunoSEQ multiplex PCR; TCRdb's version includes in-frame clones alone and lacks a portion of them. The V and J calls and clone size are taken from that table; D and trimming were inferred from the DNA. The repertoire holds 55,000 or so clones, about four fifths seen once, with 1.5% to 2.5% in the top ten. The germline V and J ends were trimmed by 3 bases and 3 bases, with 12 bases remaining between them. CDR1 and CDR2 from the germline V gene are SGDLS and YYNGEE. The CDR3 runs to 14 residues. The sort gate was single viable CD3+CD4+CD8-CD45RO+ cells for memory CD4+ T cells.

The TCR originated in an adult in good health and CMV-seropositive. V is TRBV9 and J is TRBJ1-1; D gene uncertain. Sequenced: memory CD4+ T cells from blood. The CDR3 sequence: CASSAPGLHTEAFF. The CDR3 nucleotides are TGTGCCAGCAGCGCCCCCGGGCTTCACACTGAAGCTTTCTTT.